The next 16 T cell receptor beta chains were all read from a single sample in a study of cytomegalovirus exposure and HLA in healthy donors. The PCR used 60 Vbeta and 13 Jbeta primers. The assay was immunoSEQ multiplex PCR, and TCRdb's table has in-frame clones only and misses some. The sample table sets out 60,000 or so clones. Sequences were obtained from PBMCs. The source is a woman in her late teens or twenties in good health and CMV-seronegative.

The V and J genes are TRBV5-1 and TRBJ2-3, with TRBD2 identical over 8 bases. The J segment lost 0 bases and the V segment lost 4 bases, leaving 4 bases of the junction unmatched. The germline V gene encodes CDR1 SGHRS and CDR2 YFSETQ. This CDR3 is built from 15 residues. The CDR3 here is CASSRSGSSTDTQYF. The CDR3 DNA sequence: TGCGCCAGCAGCCGAAGCGGGAGTAGCACAGATACGCAGTATTTT. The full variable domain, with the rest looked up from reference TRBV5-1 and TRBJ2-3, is KAGVTQTPRYLIKTRGQQVTLSCSPISGHRSVSWYQQTPGQGLQFLFEYFSETQRNKGNFPGRFSGRQFSNSRSEMNVSTLELGDSALYLCASSRSGSSTDTQYFGPGTRLTVL.

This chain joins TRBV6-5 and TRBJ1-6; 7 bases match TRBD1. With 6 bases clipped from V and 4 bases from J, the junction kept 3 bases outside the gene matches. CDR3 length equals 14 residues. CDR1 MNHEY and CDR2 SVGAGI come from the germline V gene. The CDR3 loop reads CASRDRPYNSPLHF. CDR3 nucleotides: TGTGCCAGCAGGGACAGGCCTTATAATTCACCCCTCCACTTT.

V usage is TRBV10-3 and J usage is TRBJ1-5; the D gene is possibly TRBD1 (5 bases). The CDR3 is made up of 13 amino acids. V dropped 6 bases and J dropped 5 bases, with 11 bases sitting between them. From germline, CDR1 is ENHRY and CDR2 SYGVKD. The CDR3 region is CAIRTQADQPQHF. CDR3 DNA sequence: TGTGCCATCAGAACACAGGCCGATCAGCCCCAGCATTTT.

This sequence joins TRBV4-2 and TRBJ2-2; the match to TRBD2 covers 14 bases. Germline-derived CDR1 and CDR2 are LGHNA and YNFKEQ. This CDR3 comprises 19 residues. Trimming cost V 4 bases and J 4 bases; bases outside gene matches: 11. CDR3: CASSLRLAGGPSGTGELFF. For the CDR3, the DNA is TGTGCCAGCAGCCTACGACTAGCGGGGGGGCCAAGTGGCACCGGGGAGCTGTTTTTT.

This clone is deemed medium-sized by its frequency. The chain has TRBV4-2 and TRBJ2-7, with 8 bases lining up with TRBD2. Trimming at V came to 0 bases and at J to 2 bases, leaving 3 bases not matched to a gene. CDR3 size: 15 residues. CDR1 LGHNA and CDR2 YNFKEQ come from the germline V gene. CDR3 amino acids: CASSQESGSAYEQYF. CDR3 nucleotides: TGTGCCAGCAGCCAAGAAAGCGGGAGCGCCTACGAGCAGTACTTC.

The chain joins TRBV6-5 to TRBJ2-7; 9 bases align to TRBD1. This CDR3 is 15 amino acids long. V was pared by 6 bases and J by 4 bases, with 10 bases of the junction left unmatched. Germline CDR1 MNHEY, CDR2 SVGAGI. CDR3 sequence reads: CASSLTGTGTYEQYF. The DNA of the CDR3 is TGTGCCAGCAGCTTAACCGGGACAGGGACTTACGAGCAGTACTTC.

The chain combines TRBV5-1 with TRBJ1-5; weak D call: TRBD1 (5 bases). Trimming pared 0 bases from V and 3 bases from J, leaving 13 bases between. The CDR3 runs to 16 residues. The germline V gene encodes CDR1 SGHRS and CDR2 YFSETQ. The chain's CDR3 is CASSLDSPGNNQPQHF. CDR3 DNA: TGCGCCAGCAGCTTGGATTCCCCAGGGAACAATCAGCCCCAGCATTTT.

The chain's CDR3 is CASSQQGAFSPLHF. CDR3 coding DNA: TGTGCCAGCAGCCAGCAGGGGGCGTTCTCACCCCTCCACTTT. The chain joins TRBV7-2 to TRBJ1-6, with 8 bases that match TRBD1. Trimming took 5 bases from V and 10 from J; bases not matched to a gene: 7. Germline CDR1 is SGHTA and CDR2 is FQGNSA. The length of the CDR3 is 14 residues. Supplemented by reference TRBV7-2 and TRBJ1-6, the full variable domain reads GAGVSQSPSNKVTEKGKDVELRCDPISGHTALYWYRQSLGQGLEFLIYFQGNSAPDKSGLPSDRFSAERTGGSVSTLTIQRTQQEDSAVYLCASSQQGAFSPLHFGNGTRLTVT.

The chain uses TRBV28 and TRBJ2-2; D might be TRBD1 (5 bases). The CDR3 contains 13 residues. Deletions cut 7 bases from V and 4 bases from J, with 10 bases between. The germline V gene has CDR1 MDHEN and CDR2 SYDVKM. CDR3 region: CASNGRGTGELFF. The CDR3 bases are TGTGCCAGCAACGGTAGGGGCACCGGGGAGCTGTTTTTT.

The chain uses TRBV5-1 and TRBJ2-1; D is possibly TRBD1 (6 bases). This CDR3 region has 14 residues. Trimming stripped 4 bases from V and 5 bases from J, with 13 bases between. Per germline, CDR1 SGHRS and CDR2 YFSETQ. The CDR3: CASSLQGSDNEQFF. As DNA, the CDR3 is TGCGCCAGCAGCCTACAGGGTTCCGACAATGAGCAGTTCTTC.

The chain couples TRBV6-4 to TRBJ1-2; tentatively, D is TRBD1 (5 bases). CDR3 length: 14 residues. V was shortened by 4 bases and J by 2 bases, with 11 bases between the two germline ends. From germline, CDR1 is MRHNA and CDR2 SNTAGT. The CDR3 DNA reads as TGTGCCAGCAGTGCTGCCCCAGGGAACTATGGCTACACCTTC. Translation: CASSAAPGNYGYTF.

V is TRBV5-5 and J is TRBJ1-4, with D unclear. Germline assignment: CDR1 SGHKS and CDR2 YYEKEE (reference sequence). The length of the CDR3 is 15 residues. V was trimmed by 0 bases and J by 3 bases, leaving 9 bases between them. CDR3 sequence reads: CASSLGAISNEKLFF. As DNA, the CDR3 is TGTGCCAGCAGCTTGGGGGCGATCTCTAATGAAAAACTGTTTTTT.

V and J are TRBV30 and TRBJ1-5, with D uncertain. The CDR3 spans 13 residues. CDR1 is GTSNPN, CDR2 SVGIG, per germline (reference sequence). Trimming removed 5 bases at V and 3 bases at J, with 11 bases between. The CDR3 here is CAWAPGNNQPQHF. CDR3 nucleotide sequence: TGTGCCTGGGCACCCGGGAACAATCAGCCCCAGCATTTT.

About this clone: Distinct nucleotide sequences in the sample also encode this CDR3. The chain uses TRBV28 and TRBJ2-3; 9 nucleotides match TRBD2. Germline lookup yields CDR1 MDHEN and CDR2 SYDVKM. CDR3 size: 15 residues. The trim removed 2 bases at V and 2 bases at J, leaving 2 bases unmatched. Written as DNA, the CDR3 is TGTGCCAGCAGTTTAGCGGGGGGGCACACAGATACGCAGTATTTT. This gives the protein CASSLAGGHTDTQYF.

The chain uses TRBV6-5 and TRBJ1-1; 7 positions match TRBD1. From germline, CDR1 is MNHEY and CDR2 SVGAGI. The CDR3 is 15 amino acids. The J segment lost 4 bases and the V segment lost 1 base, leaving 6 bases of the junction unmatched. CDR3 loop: CASSYFYRGSTEAFF. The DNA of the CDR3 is TGTGCCAGCAGTTACTTCTACAGGGGTAGCACTGAAGCTTTCTTT.

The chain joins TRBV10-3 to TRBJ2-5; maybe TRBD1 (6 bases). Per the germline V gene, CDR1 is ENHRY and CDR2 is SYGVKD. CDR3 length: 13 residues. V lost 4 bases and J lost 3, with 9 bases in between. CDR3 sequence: CAISVAGEETQYF. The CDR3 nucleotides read TGTGCCATCAGTGTAGCAGGGGAAGAGACCCAGTACTTC.